This T cell receptor beta chain originates from a study of PD-1 blockade in classical Hodgkin lymphoma. Findings and limits, study-wide: It was reported that newly diagnosed patients had less baseline TCR diversity than healthy donors. Newly diagnosed patients and complete responders had comparable diversity at baseline.

Each patient experienced a relapse that followed autologous stem cell transplantation, and brentuximab vedotin exposure varied. Assay: immunoSEQ multiplex PCR; the TCRdb copy retains only in-frame clones and omits some. The repertoire holds about 86,000 clones, with 89% as singletons. Notes on this clone: As yet, its antigen is unknown.

CDR1 is SGHRS and CDR2 is YFSETQ in the germline V gene. The CDR3 contains 11 residues. V was pared by 4 bases and J by 2 bases, with 3 bases between. V is TRBV5-1 and J is TRBJ2-5; D unresolved. This receptor was taken from a human donor with classical Hodgkin lymphoma. The sequencing used peripheral blood mononuclear cells (PBMCs), collected before the second cycle of nivolumab. The CDR3 sequence is CASSVQETQYF. DNA of the CDR3: TGCGCCAGCAGCGTGCAAGAGACCCAGTACTTC.